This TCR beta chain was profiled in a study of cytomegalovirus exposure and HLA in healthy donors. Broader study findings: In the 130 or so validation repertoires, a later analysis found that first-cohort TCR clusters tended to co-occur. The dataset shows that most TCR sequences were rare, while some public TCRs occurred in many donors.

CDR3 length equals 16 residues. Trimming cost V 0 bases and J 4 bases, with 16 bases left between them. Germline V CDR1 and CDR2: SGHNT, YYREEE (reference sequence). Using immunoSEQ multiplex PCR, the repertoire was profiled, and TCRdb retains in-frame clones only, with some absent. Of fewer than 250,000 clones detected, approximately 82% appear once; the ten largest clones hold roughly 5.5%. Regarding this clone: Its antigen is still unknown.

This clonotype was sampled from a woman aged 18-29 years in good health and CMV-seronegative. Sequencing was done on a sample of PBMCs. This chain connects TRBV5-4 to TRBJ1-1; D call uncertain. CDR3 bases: TGTGCCAGCAGCTTGGGTCTTGGGTCGGGCGCCACTGAAGCTTTCTTT. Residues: CASSLGLGSGATEAFF.